This T cell receptor beta chain derives from a study of blood T cell repertoires in COVID-19. This clone has a single count. CDR3 length equals 14 residues. Germline CDR1 and CDR2: SNHLY and FYNNEI. Trimming removed 4 bases at V and 6 bases at J, with 12 bases between. Profiling relied on immunoSEQ multiplex PCR, and the TCRdb table lists in-frame clones only, not all of them. The sample yields more than 100,000 clones, over 75% seen once. The sequenced material came from peripheral blood. The clonotype was recovered from a man aged 55-75 years with active or convalescent COVID-19. The rearrangement uses TRBV2 and TRBJ1-4, with D tentatively TRBD1 (5 bases). The chain's CDR3 is CASSVWDSDEKLFF. CDR3 DNA sequence: TGTGCCAGCAGTGTTTGGGACTCCGATGAAAAACTGTTTTTT.